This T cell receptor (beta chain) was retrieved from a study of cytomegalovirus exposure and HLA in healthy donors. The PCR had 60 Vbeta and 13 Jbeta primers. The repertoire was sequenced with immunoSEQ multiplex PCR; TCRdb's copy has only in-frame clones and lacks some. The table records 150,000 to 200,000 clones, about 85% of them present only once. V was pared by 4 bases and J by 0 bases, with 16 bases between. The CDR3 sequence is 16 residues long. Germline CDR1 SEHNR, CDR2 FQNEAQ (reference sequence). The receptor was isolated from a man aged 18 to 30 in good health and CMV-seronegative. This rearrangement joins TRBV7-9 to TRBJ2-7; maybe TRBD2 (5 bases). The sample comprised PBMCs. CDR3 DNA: TGTGCCAGCAGCTCCCTCTTGGAGGAGAGCTCCTACGAGCAGTACTTC. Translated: CASSSLLEESSYEQYF.